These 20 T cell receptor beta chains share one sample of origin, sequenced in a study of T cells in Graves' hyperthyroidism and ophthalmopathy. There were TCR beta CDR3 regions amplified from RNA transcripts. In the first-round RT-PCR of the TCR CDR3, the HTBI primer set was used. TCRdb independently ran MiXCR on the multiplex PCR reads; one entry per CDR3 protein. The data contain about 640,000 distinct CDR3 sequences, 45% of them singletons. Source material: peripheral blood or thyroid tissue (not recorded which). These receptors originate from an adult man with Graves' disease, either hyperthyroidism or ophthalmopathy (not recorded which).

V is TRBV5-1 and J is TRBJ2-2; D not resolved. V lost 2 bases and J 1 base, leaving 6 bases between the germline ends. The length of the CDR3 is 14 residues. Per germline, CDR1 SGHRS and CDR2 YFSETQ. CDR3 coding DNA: TGCGCCAGCAGCTTTACGGTGAACACCGGGGAGCTGTTTTTT. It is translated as CASSFTVNTGELFF.

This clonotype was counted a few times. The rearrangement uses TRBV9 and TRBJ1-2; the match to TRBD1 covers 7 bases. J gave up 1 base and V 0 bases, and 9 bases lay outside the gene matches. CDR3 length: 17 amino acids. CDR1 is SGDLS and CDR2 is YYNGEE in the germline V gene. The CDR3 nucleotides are TGTGCCAGCAGCGTAGATCCCGGACAGGTGGATAACTATGGCTACACCTTC. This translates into CASSVDPGQVDNYGYTF.

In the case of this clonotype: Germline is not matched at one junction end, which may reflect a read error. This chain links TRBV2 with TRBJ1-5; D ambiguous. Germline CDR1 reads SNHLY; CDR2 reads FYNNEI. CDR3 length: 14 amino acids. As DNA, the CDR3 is TGTGCCAGCAGCGAAGACATGGGCATTCAGCCCCAGCATTTT. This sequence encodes CASSEDMGIQPQHF.

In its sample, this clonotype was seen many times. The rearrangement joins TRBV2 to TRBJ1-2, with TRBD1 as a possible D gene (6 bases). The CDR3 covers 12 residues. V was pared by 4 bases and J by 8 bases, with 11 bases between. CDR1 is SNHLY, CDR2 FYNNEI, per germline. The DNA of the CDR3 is TGTGCCAGCAGTGTGGGCAGGGGCGGCTACACCTTC. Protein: CASSVGRGGYTF.

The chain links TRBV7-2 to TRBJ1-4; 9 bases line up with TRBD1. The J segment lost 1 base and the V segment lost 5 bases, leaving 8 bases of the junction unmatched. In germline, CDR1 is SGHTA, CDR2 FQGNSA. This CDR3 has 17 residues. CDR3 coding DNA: TGTGCCAGCAGCGGGACAGGGAATCGGATAACTAATGAAAAACTGTTTTTT. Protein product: CASSGTGNRITNEKLFF.

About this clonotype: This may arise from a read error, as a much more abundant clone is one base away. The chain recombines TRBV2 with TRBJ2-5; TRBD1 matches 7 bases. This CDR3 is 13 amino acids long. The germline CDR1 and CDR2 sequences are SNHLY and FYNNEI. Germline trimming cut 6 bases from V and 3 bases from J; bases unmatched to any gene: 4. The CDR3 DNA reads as TGTGCCAGCAGCGGGACAGCCAAAGAGACCCAGTACTTC. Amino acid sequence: CASSGTAKETQYF.

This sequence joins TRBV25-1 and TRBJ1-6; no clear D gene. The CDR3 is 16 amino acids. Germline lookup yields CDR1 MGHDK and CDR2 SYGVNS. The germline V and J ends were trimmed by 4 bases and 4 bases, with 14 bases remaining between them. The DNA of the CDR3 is TGTGCCAGCAGTGCTAGGCTGGCAGGTTATAATTCACCCCTCCACTTT. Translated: CASSARLAGYNSPLHF.

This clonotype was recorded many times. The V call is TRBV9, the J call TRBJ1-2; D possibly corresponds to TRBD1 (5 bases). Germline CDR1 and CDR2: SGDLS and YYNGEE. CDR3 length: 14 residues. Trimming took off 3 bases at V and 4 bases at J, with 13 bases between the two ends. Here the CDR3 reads CASSATGHLYGYTF. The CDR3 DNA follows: TGTGCCAGCAGCGCTACCGGACACCTCTATGGCTACACCTTC.

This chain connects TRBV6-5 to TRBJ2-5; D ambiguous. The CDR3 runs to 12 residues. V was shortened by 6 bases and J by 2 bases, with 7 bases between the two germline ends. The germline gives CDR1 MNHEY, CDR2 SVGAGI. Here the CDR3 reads CASRLFQETQYF. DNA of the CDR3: TGTGCCAGCAGATTATTTCAAGAGACCCAGTACTTC.

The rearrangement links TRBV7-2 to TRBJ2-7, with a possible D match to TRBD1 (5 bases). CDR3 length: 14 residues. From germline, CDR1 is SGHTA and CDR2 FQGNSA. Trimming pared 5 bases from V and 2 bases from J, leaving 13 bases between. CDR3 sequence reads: CASSPPRVPYEQYF. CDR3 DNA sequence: TGTGCCAGCAGCCCCCCCAGGGTTCCCTACGAGCAGTACTTC. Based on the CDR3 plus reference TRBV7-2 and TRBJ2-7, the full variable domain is GAGVSQSPSNKVTEKGKDVELRCDPISGHTALYWYRQSLGQGLEFLIYFQGNSAPDKSGLPSDRFSAERTGGSVSTLTIQRTQQEDSAVYLCASSPPRVPYEQYFGPGTRLTVT.

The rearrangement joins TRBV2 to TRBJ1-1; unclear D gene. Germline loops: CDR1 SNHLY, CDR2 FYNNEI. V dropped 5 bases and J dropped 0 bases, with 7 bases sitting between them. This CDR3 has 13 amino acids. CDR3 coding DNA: TGTGCCAGCAGTACCATTATGAACACTGAAGCTTTCTTT. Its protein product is CASSTIMNTEAFF.

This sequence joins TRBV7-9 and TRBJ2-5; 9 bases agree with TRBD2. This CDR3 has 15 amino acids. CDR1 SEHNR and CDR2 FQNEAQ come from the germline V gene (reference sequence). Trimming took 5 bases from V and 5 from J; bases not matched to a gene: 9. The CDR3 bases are TGTGCCAGCAGCGTAGGGGGCGGGAGGGGGGAGACCCAGTACTTC. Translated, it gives CASSVGGGRGETQYF.

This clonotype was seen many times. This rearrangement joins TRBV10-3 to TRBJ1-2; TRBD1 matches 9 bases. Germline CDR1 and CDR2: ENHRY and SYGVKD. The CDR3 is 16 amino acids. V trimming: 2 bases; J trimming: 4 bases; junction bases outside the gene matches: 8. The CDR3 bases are TGTGCCATCAGTGAGACCGACAGGGGGACGGTCTATGGCTACACCTTC. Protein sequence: CAISETDRGTVYGYTF.

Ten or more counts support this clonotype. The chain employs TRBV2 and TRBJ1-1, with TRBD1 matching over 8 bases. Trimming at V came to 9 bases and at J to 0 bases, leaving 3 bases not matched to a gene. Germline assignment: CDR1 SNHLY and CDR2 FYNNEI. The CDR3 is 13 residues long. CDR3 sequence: CASYRGVNTEAFF. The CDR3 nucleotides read TGTGCCAGTTACAGGGGGGTGAACACTGAAGCTTTCTTT. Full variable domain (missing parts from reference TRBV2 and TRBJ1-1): EPEVTQTPSHQVTQMGQEVILRCVPISNHLYFYWYRQILGQKVEFLVSFYNNEISEKSEIFDDQFSVERPDGSNFTLKIRSTKLEDSAMYFCASYRGVNTEAFFGQGTRLTVV.

The CDR3 DNA reads TGTGCCAGCGGCCGGCTACAGGGTAACTATGGCTACACCTTC. Translation gives CASGRLQGNYGYTF. The rearrangement links TRBV12-3 or TRBV12-4 to TRBJ1-2; a possible D gene is TRBD1 (6 bases). The CDR3 covers 14 residues. V lost 8 bases, J lost 1 base, and 14 bases lay in between.

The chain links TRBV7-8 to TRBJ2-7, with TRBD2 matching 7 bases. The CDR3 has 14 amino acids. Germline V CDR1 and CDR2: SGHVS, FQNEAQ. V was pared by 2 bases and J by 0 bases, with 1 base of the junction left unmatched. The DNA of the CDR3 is TGTGCCAGCAGCTTACTAGCGGACTCCTACGAGCAGTACTTC. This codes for CASSLLADSYEQYF.

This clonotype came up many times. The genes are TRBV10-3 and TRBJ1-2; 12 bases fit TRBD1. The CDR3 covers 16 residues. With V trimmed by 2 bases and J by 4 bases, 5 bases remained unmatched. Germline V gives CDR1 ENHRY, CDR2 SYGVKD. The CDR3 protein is CAISEGTGQGAYGYTF. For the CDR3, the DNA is TGTGCCATCAGTGAGGGGACGGGACAGGGGGCCTATGGCTACACCTTC.

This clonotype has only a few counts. CDR3 residues: CASSTRGATQETQYF. For the CDR3, the DNA is TGTGCCAGCTCAACCCGAGGGGCTACCCAAGAGACCCAGTACTTC. V gene TRBV9 combines with J gene TRBJ2-5, with D possibly being TRBD1 or TRBD2 (5 bases each). This CDR3 is built from 15 residues. Germline CDR1 is SGDLS and CDR2 is YYNGEE. With 7 bases removed from V and 1 base from J, the gap between germline ends came to 17 bases.

CDR3 protein: CAISDPTSGSSYEQYF. The CDR3, as DNA: TGTGCCATCAGTGATCCCACTAGCGGGTCTTCCTACGAGCAGTACTTC. V gene TRBV10-3 combines with J gene TRBJ2-7, with 9 bases aligning to TRBD2. Germline V CDR1 and CDR2: ENHRY, SYGVKD. This CDR3 comprises 16 residues. The J segment lost 1 base and the V segment lost 3 bases, leaving 7 bases of the junction unmatched.

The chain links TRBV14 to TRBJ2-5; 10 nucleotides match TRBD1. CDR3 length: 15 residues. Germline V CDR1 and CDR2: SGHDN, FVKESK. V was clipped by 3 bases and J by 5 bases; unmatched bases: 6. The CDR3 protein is CASSHPDRGMETQYF. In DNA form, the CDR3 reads TGTGCCAGCAGCCACCCGGACAGGGGGATGGAGACCCAGTACTTC.